This TCR beta chain was captured by sequencing in a study of T-cell memory formation after mild COVID-19. Study-level points and caveats: CD4/CD8 balance characterized clones contracting day 15 to 85, and CD4+ skew characterized later expanders. Mostly located in CM and EM were contracting CD4+ clones, with contracting CD8+ clones located in EMRA. Memory sampled before infection contained some responding clones, suggesting cross-reactive memory joined.

Constant-segment primers were used for 5'RACE, and the resulting TCR alpha and TCR beta cDNA libraries carried sample barcodes and UMIs. MiXCR, applied by TCRdb to the 5' RACE reads, yields one record per CDR3 protein. The data show about 470,000 distinct CDR3 sequences, about 23% seen once. As to this clonotype: Its antigen is unknown.

V lost 2 bases to trimming and J lost 4 bases; unmatched junction nucleotides: 5. There are 14 residues in the CDR3. The germline gives CDR1 SGHRS, CDR2 YFSETQ. The clonotype comes from an adult woman who had mild COVID-19 (a few samples of this study predate the infection). Cell type and time point are not known. The sample comprised PBMCs or a T cell subset sorted from them (not recorded which). The V call is TRBV5-1, the J call TRBJ1-2, with 7 bases that match TRBD1. The CDR3 bases are TGCGCCAGCAGCTTTACGGACAGGCCCTATGGCTACACCTTC. This encodes CASSFTDRPYGYTF.